Listed below are T cell receptor beta chains from one sample, sequenced in a study of T cells in Graves' hyperthyroidism and ophthalmopathy. TCRdb re-called the multiplex PCR reads through MiXCR, storing one row per CDR3 protein. Of roughly 600,000 distinct CDR3 sequences in the sample, roughly 15% were seen once. The sample was blood. The receptor source for this set is a woman between 50 and 59 years old with Graves' ophthalmopathy. CDR3s include the opening cysteine and the closing phenylalanine or tryptophan.

TRBJ1-5	TRBV7-2	15	CASRLTGGSNQPQHF
TRBJ2-1	TRBV6-1	12	CASTPPSSEQFF
TRBJ1-1	TRBV29-1	13	CSVGRRAESEAFF
TRBJ1-2	TRBV28	13	CASREQSNYGYTF
TRBJ1-2	TRBV5-1	14	CASSSTGLNYGYTF
TRBJ2-1	TRBV11-2	14	CASSPRTSINEQFF
TRBJ1-2	TRBV28	12	CASSPHGQGYTF
TRBJ2-3	TRBV11-2	16	CASSRTDRGAVDTQYF
TRBJ1-6	TRBV19	13	CASRDTANSPLHF
TRBJ2-7	TRBV2	12	CASSDASYEQYF
TRBJ2-4	TRBV5-1	15	CASSSGQLAKNIQYF
TRBJ1-6	TRBV27	19	CASSLYFAEGSSYNSPLHF
TRBJ1-3	TRBV11-2	15	CASSLGAAPGNTIYF
TRBJ2-1	TRBV12-3/TRBV12-4	16	CASSLALQGTYNEQFF
TRBJ1-6	TRBV20-1	15	CSARPGVTYNSPLHF
TRBJ2-1	TRBV24-1	13	CATSATGYNEQFF
TRBJ1-6	TRBV20-1	16	CSARDAVLGPNSPLHF
TRBJ1-2	TRBV15	13	CATSREADFGYTF